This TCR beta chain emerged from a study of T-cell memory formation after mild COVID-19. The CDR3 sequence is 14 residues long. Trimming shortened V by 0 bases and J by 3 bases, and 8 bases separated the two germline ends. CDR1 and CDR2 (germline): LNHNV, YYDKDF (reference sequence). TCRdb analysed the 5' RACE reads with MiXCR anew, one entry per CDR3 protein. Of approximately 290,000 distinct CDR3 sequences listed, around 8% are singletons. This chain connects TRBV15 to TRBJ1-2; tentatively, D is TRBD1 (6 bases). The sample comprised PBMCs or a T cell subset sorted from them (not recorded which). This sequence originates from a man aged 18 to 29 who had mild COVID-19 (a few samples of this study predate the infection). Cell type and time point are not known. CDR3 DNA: TGTGCCACCAGCAGAGATAGGGGGTACTATGGCTACACCTTC. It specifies CATSRDRGYYGYTF.